This TCR beta chain stems from a study of CD8 T cells in Susac syndrome. Study conclusions and caveats: That the number of individuals in its TCR sequencing and HLA analysis was relatively small was acknowledged by the study.

With random hexamers, reverse transcription was performed on about 0.5 to 1 ug of RNA. An immunoSEQ multiplex PCR amplified TCR beta CDR3 over 54 Vbeta and 13 Jbeta. MiXCR, applied by TCRdb to the immunoSEQ multiplex PCR reads, yields one record per CDR3 protein. The sample has 160,000 or so distinct CDR3 sequences, 90% to 95% seen once. J was trimmed by 5 bases and V by 2 bases; bases with no gene match: 10. Germline CDR1 is KGHSH and CDR2 is LQKENI. The CDR3 consists of 16 residues. This clonotype has only one observation. The antigen is undetermined. The rearrangement links TRBV18 to TRBJ2-3; TRBD1 matches at 7 bases. The source is a human donor in good health. Sequences were obtained from CD4+ T cells from PBMCs. This chain's CDR3 is CASSPLTGPPGDTQYF. CDR3 nucleotide sequence: TGTGCCAGCTCACCATTGACAGGGCCCCCCGGAGATACGCAGTATTTT.